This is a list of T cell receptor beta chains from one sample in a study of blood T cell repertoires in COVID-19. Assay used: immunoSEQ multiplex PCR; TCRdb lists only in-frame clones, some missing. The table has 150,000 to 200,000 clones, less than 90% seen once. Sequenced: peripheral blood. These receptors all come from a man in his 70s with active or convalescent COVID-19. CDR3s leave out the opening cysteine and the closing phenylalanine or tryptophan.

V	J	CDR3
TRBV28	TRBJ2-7	ASSPTGGVTYEQY
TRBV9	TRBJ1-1	ASSVGEGPGTEAF
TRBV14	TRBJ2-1	ASSQDFAGVLAGGRKF
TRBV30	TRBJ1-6	AWSVSGRGVGSPLH
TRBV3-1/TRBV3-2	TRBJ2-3	ASSHTSPTDTQY
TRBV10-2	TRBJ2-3	ASSEGRGYFTQY
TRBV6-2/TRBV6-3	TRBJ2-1	ASSLPPWGGEQF
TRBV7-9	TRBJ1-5	ATQPTGKGPQH
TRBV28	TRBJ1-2	ASSYEGTTYGYT
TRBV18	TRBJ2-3	ASSPPGLAGVLDTQY
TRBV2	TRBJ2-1	ASSGLTGTYNEQF
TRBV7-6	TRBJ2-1	ASSNGGVLFNEQF
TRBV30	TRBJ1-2	AWSVPAGDGYT
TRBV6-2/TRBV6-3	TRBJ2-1	ASSYPSGRVSNEQF
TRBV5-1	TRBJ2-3	ASSPSGGRSTDTQY
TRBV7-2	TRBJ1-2	ASSRTGGRDYGYT
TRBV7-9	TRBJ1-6	ASSPGERSPLH
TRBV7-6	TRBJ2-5	ASRETGGSQETQY
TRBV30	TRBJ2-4	AWQRENIQY
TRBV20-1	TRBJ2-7	SASPGTYEQY
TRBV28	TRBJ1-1	ASETTGLDTEAF
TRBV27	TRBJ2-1	ASSRGTGWGNEQF
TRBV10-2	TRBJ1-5	ASSEGRDSQPQH
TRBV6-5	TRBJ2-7	ASSYGQGFSYEQY
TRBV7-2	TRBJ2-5	ASSLVWGSGARETQY
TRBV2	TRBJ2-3	ASSLAGGHTDTQY
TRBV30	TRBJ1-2	AWSDRGGYGYT
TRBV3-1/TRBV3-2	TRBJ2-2	ASSPRDRGTGELF
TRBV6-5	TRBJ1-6	ASSYRGSPLH
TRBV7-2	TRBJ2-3	ASSPGTGLTYTQY
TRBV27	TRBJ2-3	ASSPIGLAGGRGTDTQY
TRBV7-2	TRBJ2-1	ASTKGTSGGSEQF
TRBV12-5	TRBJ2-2	ASGNGLNTGELF
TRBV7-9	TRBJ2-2	ASSYRGTGELF
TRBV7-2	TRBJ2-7	ASSLSRPGGGYEQY
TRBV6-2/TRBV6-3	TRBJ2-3	ASSYLGAPTDTQY
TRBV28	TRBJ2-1	ASQGGQVNNEQF
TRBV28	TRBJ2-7	ASRSTGTSYEQY
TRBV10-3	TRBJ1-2	AISEPVREGYGYT
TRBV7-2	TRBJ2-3	ASSSSDTQY
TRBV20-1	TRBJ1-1	SALQNTEAF
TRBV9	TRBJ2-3	ASSVDRTDTQY
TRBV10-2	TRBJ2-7	ASRTSGYEQY
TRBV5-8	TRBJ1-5	ASSLTGFGAQH
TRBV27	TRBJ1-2	ASSQDRVHYGYT
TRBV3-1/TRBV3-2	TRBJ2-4	ASRPTEGLESLKNIQY
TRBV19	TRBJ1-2	ASSISPHYGYT
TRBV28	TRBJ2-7	ASSFRYNEQY
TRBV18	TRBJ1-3	ASSTDRGPGGNTIY
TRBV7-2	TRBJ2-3	ASSLVFGGTQY
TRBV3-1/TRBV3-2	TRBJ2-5	ASSQGPGGETQY
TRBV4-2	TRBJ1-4	ASSFTRERGALAEKLF
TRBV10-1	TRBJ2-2	ASTAVLAGAEENTGELF
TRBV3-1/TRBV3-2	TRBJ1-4	ASSHRGANEKLF
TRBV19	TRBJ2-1	ASSSAGLYNEQF
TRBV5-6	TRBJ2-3	ASSFYEREKDTQY
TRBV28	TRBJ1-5	ASSLRGDQPQH
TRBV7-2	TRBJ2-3	ASSLKQGYTDTQY
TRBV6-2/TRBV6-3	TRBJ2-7	ASSTRVLPAGEQY
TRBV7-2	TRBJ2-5	ASSFGGAVKTQY